This T cell receptor (beta chain) was profiled in a study of low-dose radiotherapy and immunotherapy resistance in tumors. Across the study: Each fraction for Cohort 1 was 0.5 Gy, given every 2 weeks, and the total came to 6.5 Gy.

This clonotype was seen at least ten times. This sample's time point: before trial treatment. Nivolumab, ipilimumab, aspirin, low-dose cyclophosphamide and low-dose radiotherapy were given to donors. With TRAV- and TRBV-specific primers, first-strand cDNA was made, covering the alpha and beta chains. TCRs were put through approximately 20 PCR cycles of amplification with Phusion. A constant-region primer and the V-primer adapter served as the primer pair. mRNA, after isolation, was amplified by in vitro transcription. MiXCR, run by TCRdb on the reads, gives a single entry per CDR3 protein. The sample holds about 39,000 distinct CDR3 sequences; 30% to 35% are singletons and the top ten take 3.7%. The germline CDR1 and CDR2 sequences are SQVTM and ANQGSEA. The CDR3 length is 15 residues. The germline V and J ends were trimmed by 6 bases and 0 bases, with 14 bases remaining between them.

This sequence joins TRBV29-1 and TRBJ1-4, with a possible D match to TRBD1 (6 bases). The source is a male donor with gallbladder cancer. The sequenced sample was PBMCs, obtained before treatment. CDR3: CSVHREGATNEKLFF. Here the CDR3 DNA reads TGCAGCGTCCACAGGGAGGGCGCAACTAATGAAAAACTGTTTTTT.